This TCR beta chain was obtained from a study of Ad26.COV2.S vaccination and SARS-CoV-2 variants. In the study overall: Each vaccinee took Ad26.COV2.S intramuscularly, once or twice 56 days apart. Study conclusions and caveats: Spike-specific TCR breadth was greater in vaccine than placebo recipients.

Described treatment: some 20 received Ad26.COV2.S at low or high dose, single or two shots; 5 received placebo; per-sample allocation not given. Day 63 following the first vaccine or placebo injection was when the samples were taken. With regard to this clone: No antigen is known for it.

V lost 1 base to trimming and J lost 4 bases, with 20 bases between them. This CDR3 spans 17 amino acids. Per germline, CDR1 MNHEY and CDR2 SVGEGT. Generated by immunoSEQ multiplex PCR, the TCRdb table keeps only in-frame clones and is missing some. This table has a few hundred thousand clones, around 87% appearing once. This TCR derives from a person aged 18-65 years who received the Ad26.COV2.S COVID-19 vaccine or a placebo. This material consisted of peripheral blood, taken in a trial of Ad26.COV2.S vaccine versus placebo. V and J are TRBV6-2 or TRBV6-3 and TRBJ2-7; D possibly corresponds to TRBD2 (6 bases). Written as DNA, the CDR3 is TGTGCCAGCAGTTACTTGGGCGTCGGGGGAAATGGGTACGAGCAGTACTTC. This gives the protein CASSYLGVGGNGYEQYF.